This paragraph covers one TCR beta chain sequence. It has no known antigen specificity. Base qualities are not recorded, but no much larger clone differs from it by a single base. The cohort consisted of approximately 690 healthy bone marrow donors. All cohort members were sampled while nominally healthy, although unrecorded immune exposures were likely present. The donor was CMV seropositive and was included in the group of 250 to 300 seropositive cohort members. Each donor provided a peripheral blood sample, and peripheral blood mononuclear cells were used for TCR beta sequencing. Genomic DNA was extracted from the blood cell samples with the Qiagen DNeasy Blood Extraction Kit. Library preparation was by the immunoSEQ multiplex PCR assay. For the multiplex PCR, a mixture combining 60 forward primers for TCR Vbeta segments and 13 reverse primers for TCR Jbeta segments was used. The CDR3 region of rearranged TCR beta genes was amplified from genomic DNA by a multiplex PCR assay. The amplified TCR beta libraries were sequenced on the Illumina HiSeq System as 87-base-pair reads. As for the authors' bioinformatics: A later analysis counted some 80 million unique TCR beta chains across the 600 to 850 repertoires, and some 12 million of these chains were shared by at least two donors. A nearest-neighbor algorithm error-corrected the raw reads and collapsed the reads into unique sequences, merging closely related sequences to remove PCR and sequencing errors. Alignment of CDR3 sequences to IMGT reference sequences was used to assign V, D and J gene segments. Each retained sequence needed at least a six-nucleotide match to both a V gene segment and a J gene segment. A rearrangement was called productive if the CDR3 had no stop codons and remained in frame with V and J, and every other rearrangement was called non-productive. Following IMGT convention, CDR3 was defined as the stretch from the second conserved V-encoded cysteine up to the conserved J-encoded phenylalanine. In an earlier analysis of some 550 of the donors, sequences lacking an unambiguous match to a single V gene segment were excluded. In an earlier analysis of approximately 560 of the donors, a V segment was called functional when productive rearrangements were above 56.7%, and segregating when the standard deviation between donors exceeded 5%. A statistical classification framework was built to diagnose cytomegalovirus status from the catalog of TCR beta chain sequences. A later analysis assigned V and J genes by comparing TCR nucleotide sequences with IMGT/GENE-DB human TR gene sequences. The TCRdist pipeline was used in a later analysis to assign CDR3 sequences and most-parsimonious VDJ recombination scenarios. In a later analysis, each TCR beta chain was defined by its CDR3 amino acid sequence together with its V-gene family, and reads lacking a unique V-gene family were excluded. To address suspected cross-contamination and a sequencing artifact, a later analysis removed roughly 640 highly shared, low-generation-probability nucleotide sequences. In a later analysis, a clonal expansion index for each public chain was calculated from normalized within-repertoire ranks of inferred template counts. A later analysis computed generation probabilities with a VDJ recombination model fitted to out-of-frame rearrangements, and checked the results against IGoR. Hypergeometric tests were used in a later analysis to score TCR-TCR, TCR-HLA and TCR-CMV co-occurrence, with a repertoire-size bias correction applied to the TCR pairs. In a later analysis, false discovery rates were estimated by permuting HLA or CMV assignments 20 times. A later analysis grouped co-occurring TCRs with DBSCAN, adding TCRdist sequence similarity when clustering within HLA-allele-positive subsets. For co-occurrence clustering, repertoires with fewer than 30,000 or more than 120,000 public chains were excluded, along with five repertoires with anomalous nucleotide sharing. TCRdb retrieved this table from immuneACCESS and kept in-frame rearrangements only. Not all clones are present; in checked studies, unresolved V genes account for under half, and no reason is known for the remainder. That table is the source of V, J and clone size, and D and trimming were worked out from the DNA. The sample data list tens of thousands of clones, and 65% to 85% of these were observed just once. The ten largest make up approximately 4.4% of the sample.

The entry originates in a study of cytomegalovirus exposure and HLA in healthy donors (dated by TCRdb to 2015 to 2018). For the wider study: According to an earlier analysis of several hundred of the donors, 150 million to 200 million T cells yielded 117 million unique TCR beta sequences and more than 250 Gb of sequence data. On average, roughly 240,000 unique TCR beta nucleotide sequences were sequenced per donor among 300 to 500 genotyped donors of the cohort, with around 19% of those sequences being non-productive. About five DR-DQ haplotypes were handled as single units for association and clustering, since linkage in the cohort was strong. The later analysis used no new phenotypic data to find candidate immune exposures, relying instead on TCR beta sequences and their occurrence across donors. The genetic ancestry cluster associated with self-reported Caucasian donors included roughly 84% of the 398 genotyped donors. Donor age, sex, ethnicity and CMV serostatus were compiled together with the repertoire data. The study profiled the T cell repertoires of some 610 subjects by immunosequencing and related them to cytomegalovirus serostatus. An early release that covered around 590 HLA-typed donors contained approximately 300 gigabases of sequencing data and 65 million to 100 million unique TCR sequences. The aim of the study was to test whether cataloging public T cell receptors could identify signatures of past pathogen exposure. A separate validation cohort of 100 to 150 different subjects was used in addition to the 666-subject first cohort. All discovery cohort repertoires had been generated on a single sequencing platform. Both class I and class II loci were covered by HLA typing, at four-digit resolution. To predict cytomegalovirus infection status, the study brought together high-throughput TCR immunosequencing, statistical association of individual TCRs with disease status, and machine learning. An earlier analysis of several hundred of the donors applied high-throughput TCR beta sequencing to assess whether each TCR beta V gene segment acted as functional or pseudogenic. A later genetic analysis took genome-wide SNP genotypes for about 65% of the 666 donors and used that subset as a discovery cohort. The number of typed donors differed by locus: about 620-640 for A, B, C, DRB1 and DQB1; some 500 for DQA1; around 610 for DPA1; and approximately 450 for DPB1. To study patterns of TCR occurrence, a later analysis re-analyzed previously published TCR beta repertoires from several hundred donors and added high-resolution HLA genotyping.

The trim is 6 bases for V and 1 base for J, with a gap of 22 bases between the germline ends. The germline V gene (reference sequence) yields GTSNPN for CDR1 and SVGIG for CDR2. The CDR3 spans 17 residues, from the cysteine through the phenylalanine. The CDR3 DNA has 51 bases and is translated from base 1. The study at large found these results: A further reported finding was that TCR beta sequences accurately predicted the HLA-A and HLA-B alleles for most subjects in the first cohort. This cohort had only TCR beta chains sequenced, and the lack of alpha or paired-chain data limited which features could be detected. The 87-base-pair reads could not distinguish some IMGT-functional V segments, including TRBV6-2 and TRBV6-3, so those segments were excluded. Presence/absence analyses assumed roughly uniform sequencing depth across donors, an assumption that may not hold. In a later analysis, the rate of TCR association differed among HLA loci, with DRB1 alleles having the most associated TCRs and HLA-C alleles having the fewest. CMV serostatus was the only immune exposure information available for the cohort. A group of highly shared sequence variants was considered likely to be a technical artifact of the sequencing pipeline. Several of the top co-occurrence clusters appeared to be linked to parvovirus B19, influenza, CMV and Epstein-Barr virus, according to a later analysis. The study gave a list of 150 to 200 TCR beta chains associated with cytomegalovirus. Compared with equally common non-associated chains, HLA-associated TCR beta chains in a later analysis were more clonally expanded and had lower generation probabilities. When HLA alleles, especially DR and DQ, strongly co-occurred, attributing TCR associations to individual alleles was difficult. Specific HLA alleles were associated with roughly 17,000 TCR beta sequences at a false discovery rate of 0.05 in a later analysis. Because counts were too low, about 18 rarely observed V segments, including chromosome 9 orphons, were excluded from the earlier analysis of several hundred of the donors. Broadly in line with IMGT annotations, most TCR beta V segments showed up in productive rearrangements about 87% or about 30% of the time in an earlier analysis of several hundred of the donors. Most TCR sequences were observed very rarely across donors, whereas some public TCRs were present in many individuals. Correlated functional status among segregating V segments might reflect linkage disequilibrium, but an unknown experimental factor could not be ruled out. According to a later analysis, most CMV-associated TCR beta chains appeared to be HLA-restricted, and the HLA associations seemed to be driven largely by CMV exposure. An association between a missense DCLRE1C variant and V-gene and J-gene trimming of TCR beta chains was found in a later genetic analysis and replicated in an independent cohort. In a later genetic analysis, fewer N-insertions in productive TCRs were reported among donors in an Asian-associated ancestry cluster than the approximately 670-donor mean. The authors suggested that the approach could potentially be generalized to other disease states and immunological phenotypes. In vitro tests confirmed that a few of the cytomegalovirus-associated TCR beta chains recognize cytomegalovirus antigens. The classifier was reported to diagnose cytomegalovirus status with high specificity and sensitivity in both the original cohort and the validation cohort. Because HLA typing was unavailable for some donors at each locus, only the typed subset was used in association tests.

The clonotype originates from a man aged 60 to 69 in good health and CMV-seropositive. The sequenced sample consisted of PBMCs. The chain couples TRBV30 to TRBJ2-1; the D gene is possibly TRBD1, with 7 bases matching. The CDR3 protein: CACTCPFRGDSYNEQFF. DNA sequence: TGTGCCTGCACCTGTCCTTTCAGGGGGGATTCCTACAATGAGCAGTTCTTC.